The 21 T cell receptor beta chains presented below share a single source sample, sequenced in a study of response to subunit inactivated influenza vaccine (dated by TCRdb to 2016 to 2018). The library was produced with RT-PCR. Instrument on record: Illumina HiSeq 2500. The public reads were run again by TCRdb, first through fastp at Q25 and then through MiXCR, and only productive beta chains were kept. Each entry merges the rows of one CDR3 protein and shows their most common DNA and genes. In this sample the table shows under 500,000 distinct CDR3 sequences, 11% of which occur a single time. Roughly 12% of the sample belongs to the ten largest clones. The time point label here, explained by the study, means: 45 to 55 days after influenza vaccine administration. The sample was PBMCs from blood, taken roughly 6 weeks after vaccination. These receptors were obtained from a man aged 45-60 years who received an inactivated influenza vaccine. Donor details come from another sample of the same person, matched by shared clones.

This clonotype was observed a few times. The CDR3 spells CASSQERGGTGQFF. CDR3 nucleotide sequence: TGTGCCAGCAGCCAAGAAAGAGGAGGGACAGGTCAGTTCTTC. This chain links TRBV14 with TRBJ2-1, with 8 bases that match TRBD1. This CDR3 comprises 14 residues. CDR1 is SGHDN and CDR2 is FVKESK in the germline V gene. Unmatched junction bases numbered 8, after V lost 0 bases and J lost 13 bases.

This clonotype was picked up a small number of times. The chain has TRBV20-1 and TRBJ2-7; D is uncertain. Per germline, CDR1 DFQATT and CDR2 SNEGSKA (reference sequence). V lost 3 bases and J 2 bases, leaving 14 bases between the germline ends. There are 14 residues in the CDR3. CDR3 in DNA: TGCAGTGCTAGCGGACGGAGAAAGACCTACGAGCAGTACTTC. Translating it yields CSASGRRKTYEQYF.

The rearrangement links TRBV6-1 to TRBJ1-5, with 9 bases lining up with TRBD1. The trim removed 6 bases at V and 5 bases at J, leaving 5 bases unmatched. The CDR3 totals 14 residues. Germline V gene data show CDR1 as MNHNS and CDR2 as SASEGT. CDR3 nucleotides: TGTGCCAGCAGGTCGGGACAGGGCTATCAGCCCCAGCATTTT. Amino acid sequence: CASRSGQGYQPQHF.

This clonotype turned up a few times. This rearrangement joins TRBV7-2 to TRBJ1-2; the D is unclear. Per the germline V gene, CDR1 is SGHTA and CDR2 is FQGNSA. This CDR3 region has 16 residues. Trimming shortened V by 5 bases and J by 3 bases, and 19 bases separated the two germline ends. This CDR3 is CASSPLTGPRDYGYTF. The DNA of the CDR3 is TGTGCCAGCAGCCCGCTGACGGGCCCGAGGGACTATGGCTACACCTTC. The entire variable domain, with the rest obtained from reference TRBV7-2 and TRBJ1-2, is as follows: GAGVSQSPSNKVTEKGKDVELRCDPISGHTALYWYRQSLGQGLEFLIYFQGNSAPDKSGLPSDRFSAERTGGSVSTLTIQRTQQEDSAVYLCASSPLTGPRDYGYTFGSGTRLTVV.

This clonotype was observed a few times. This chain uses TRBV29-1 with TRBJ1-2; TRBD1 aligns across 9 bases. Trimming at V came to 4 bases and at J to 4 bases, leaving 10 bases not matched to a gene. The CDR3 length is 15 residues. Germline loops: CDR1 SQVTM, CDR2 ANQGSEA. CDR3 residues: CSVGGSGQGSYGYTF. The CDR3 DNA follows: TGCAGCGTTGGAGGTTCGGGACAGGGATCCTATGGCTACACCTTC.

This clonotype showed up just a few times. The CDR3 reads CSAREGIKNQPQHF. The DNA of the CDR3 is TGCAGTGCTAGAGAAGGAATCAAAAATCAGCCCCAGCATTTT. The rearrangement uses TRBV20-1 and TRBJ1-5; D is uncertain. The CDR3 length is 14 residues. Trimming took off 0 bases at V and 4 bases at J, with 10 bases between the two ends. CDR1 DFQATT and CDR2 SNEGSKA come from the germline V gene (reference sequence).

This clonotype showed up just a few times. This chain joins TRBV2 and TRBJ2-3, with D perhaps TRBD2 (6 bases). The germline V and J ends were trimmed by 4 bases and 3 bases, with 14 bases remaining between them. The CDR3 loop spans 15 amino acids. Germline loops: CDR1 SNHLY, CDR2 FYNNEI. In DNA form, the CDR3 reads TGTGCCAGCAGTGCCTCGGGACTGTGGACAGATACGCAGTATTTT. Its translation is CASSASGLWTDTQYF.

A remark on this clonotype: With a much larger clone just one base away, this may be a read error. In this CDR3 the conserved last residue, phenylalanine or tryptophan, is missing, so a read error is likely. The CDR3 DNA is TGTGCCAGCAGGGACAGGGGTTACGAGCAGTACCTC. Amino acid sequence: CASRDRGYEQYL. This chain connects TRBV2 to TRBJ2-7, with TRBD1 identical over 9 bases. J was trimmed by 4 bases and V by 6 bases; bases with no gene match: 1. This CDR3 is built from 12 residues. CDR1 is SNHLY, CDR2 FYNNEI, per germline.

This clonotype was counted at least ten times. The rearrangement joins TRBV29-1 to TRBJ1-1; D gene ambiguous. The CDR3 contains 10 residues. The germline V gene has CDR1 SQVTM and CDR2 ANQGSEA. The germline V and J ends were trimmed by 7 bases and 7 bases, with 10 bases remaining between them. The CDR3 DNA reads as TGCAGCGCCGCGGGTGTTGAAGCTTTCTTT. It translates to CSAAGVEAFF.

The rearrangement joins TRBV11-2 to TRBJ1-5, with 9 bases that match TRBD1. The germline V gene has CDR1 SGHAT and CDR2 FQNNGV. The CDR3 has 18 residues. The V segment lost 1 base and the J segment 3 bases; nucleotides outside the gene matches: 10. The CDR3 DNA follows: TGTGCCAGCAGCTTAGTCTTCGGGACAGGGTCCCTCAATCAGCCCCAGCATTTT. Translated, it gives CASSLVFGTGSLNQPQHF.

V usage is TRBV7-2 and J usage is TRBJ2-1; maybe TRBD2 (6 bases). The V gene's germline CDR1 is SGHTA and CDR2 FQGNSA. V was pared by 7 bases and J by 6 bases, with 19 bases between. The CDR3 length is 15 residues. In DNA form, the CDR3 reads TGTGCCAGCAACCCATTTAGCGGAGCTTTCAATGAGCAGTTCTTC. It yields the protein CASNPFSGAFNEQFF.

This clonotype has only a few counts. The gene calls are TRBV20-1 and TRBJ1-5; 7 positions match TRBD1. Germline trimming cut 0 bases from V and 5 bases from J; bases unmatched to any gene: 13. This CDR3 spans 17 amino acids. In germline, CDR1 is DFQATT, CDR2 SNEGSKA (reference sequence). CDR3 sequence reads: CSARDRTGSASDQPQHF. The CDR3 DNA reads as TGCAGTGCTAGAGATCGGACAGGTTCTGCCTCTGATCAGCCCCAGCATTTT.

This clonotype was seen at least ten times. The rearrangement joins TRBV5-1 to TRBJ2-2; D gene unclear. The CDR3 is made up of 12 amino acids. V was cut by 5 bases and J by 5 bases, with 7 bases left in between. Germline CDR1 and CDR2: SGHRS and YFSETQ. CDR3 DNA: TGCGCCAGCAGTTTTACGACCGGGGAGCTGTTTTTT. Translated: CASSFTTGELFF.

This clonotype was seen a handful of times. The V gene is TRBV12-3 or TRBV12-4, the J gene TRBJ2-6; D possibly corresponds to TRBD1 (5 bases). The CDR3 is 15 amino acids. The V and J ends lost 6 bases and 0 bases respectively, with 9 bases between them. The CDR3 here is CASSRTRSGANVLTF. The CDR3, as DNA: TGTGCCAGCAGCCGGACACGCTCTGGGGCCAACGTCCTGACTTTC.

V gene TRBV3-1 combines with J gene TRBJ2-5; the D gene is possibly TRBD1 (6 bases). Trimming shortened V by 6 bases and J by 1 base, and 18 bases separated the two germline ends. The CDR3 has 16 residues. From germline, CDR1 is LGHDT and CDR2 YNNKEL (reference sequence). The CDR3 sequence: CASSFREQGSQETQYF. CDR3 in DNA: TGTGCCAGCAGTTTTCGTGAACAGGGATCCCAAGAGACCCAGTACTTC.

The CDR3 here is CASSPRDSGRAYANTGELFF. The CDR3 DNA reads as TGTGCCAGCAGCCCCCGGGACAGCGGGAGGGCCTACGCGAACACCGGGGAGCTGTTTTTT. The gene calls are TRBV12-3 or TRBV12-4 and TRBJ2-2; 10 nucleotides agree with TRBD2. This CDR3 region has 20 residues. With 6 bases clipped from V and 0 bases from J, the junction kept 16 bases outside the gene matches.

In this sample, this clonotype turned up once. A read error is possible here, since a much larger clone lies one base away. The chain joins TRBV12-3 or TRBV12-4 to TRBJ2-7; 9 bases are shared with TRBD2. There are 14 residues in the CDR3. V trimming: 7 bases; J trimming: 6 bases; junction bases outside the gene matches: 10. DNA for the CDR3: TGTGCCAGCACGTCCGGGACTAGCCGGGGCGAGCAGTACTTC. Translated: CASTSGTSRGEQYF.

This clonotype has more than one count but fewer than ten. The rearrangement uses TRBV12-3 or TRBV12-4 and TRBJ1-1, with 8 bases that match TRBD1. V lost 6 bases to trimming and J lost 1 base; unmatched junction nucleotides: 7. There are 15 residues in the CDR3. In DNA form, the CDR3 reads TGTGCCAGCAGCGACAGGGGACAGACGAACACTGAAGCTTTCTTT. Translating it yields CASSDRGQTNTEAFF.

V gene TRBV14 combines with J gene TRBJ1-2; 10 nucleotides agree with TRBD1. Germline V gene lookup returns CDR1 SGHDN and CDR2 FVKESK. This CDR3 has 13 residues. V lost 3 bases to trimming and J lost 7 bases; unmatched junction nucleotides: 2. The CDR3 region has the DNA TGTGCCAGCAGCCAGACAGGGGGCATTGGCTACACCTTC. Encoded protein: CASSQTGGIGYTF.

This clonotype has only a few counts. The chain carries TRBV20-1 and TRBJ2-1; 12 bases are shared with TRBD1. Trimming cost V 1 base and J 2 bases; bases outside gene matches: 12. CDR3 length: 19 residues. Germline loops: CDR1 DFQATT, CDR2 SNEGSKA (reference sequence). CDR3 coding DNA: TGCAGTGCTAGAGGCCCGGGACAGGGGGCAAGAAGGGCCTACAATGAGCAGTTCTTC. Amino acid sequence: CSARGPGQGARRAYNEQFF.

The chain links TRBV4-1 to TRBJ2-7, with a weak D call TRBD2 (6 bases). V gave up 4 bases and J gave up 3 bases, with 16 bases separating them. CDR3 size: 15 residues. The germline gives CDR1 MGHRA, CDR2 YSYEKL. CDR3 nucleotide sequence: TGCGCCAGCAGCCGAGGTAGCGGAGAAAACTACGAGCAGTACTTC. It is translated as CASSRGSGENYEQYF.